What follows is one T cell receptor (beta chain) and its context. The target antigen is unknown. The CDR3 runs 15 residues. The germline gives CDR1 SGHKS, CDR2 YYEKEE (reference sequence). Trimming cost V 0 bases and J 4 bases, with 10 bases left between them. These data are taken from a study of OX40 agonist ivuxolimab in advanced cancers. Study conclusions and caveats: Averaging showed that CD8+ T cells had more expanded clones than CD4+ did. Determination of antigen specificity was not performed for the expanded peripheral T cells.

The protocol was immunoSEQ multiplex PCR, while the TCRdb copy is restricted to in-frame clones and leaves out a portion. The table lists roughly 30,000 clones, 74% of them singletons, with roughly 12% in the top ten. This specimen was CD4+ or CD8+ T cells sorted from blood, taken in a trial of the OX40 agonist ivuxolimab. The V and J genes are TRBV5-5 and TRBJ2-2, with D tentatively TRBD1 (5 bases). The origin of this receptor is an adult with an advanced solid tumor such as melanoma, head and neck, liver or kidney cancer. The CDR3 nucleotides are TGTGCCAGCAGCTTGGATTCCAGGGCCACCGGGGAGCTGTTTTTT. Translating gives CASSLDSRATGELFF. The variable domain in full, completed from reference TRBV5-5 and TRBJ2-2, reads DAGVTQSPTHLIKTRGQQVTLRCSPISGHKSVSWYQQVLGQGPQFIFQYYEKEERGRGNFPDRFSARQFPNYSSELNVNALLLGDSALYLCASSLDSRATGELFFGEGSRLTVL.